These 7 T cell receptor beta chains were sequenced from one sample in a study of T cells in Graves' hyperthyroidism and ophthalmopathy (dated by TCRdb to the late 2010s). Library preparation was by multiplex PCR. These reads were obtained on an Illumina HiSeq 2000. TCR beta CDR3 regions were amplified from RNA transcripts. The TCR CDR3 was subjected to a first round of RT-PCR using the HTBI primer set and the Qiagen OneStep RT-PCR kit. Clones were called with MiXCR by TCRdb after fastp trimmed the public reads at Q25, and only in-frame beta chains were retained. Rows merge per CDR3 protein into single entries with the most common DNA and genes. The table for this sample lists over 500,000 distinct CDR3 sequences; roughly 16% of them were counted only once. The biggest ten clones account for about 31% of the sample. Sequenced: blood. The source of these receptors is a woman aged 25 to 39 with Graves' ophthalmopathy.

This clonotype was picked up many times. The CDR3 is CASSEASYHAEGYNEQFF. CDR3 in DNA: TGTGCCAGCAGTGAAGCTAGTTACCACGCAGAGGGTTACAATGAGCAGTTCTTC. V is TRBV2 and J is TRBJ2-1; D might be TRBD2 (5 bases). The CDR3 is made up of 18 amino acids. The V and J ends lost 0 bases and 4 bases respectively, with 19 bases between them. Germline CDR1 and CDR2: SNHLY and FYNNEI.

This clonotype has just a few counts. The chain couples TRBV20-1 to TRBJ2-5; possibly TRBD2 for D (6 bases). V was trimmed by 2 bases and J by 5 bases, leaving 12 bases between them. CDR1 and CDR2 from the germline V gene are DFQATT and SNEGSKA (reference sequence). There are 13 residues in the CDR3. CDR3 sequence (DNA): TGCAGTGCTAGATCCAGAGGGAGGGAGACCCAGTACTTC. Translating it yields CSARSRGRETQYF.

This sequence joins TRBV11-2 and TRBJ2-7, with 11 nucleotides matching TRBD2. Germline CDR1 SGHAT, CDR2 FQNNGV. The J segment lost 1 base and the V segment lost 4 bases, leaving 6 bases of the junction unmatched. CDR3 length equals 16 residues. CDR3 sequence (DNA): TGTGCCAGCAGCTACCAGACTAGCGGGGCGTCCTACGAGCAGTACTTC. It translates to CASSYQTSGASYEQYF.

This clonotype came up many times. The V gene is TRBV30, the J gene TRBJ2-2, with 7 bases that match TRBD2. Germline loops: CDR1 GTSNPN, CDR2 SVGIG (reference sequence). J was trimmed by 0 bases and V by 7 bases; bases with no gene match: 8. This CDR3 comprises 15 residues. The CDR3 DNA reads TGTGCCTCTTCATCTAGCGGAACGAACACCGGGGAGCTGTTTTTT. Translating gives CASSSSGTNTGELFF.

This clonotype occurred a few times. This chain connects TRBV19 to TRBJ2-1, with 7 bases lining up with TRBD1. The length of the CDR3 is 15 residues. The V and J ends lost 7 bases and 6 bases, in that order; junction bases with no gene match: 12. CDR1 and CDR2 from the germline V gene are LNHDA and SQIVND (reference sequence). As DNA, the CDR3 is TGTGCCAGTACCGATAGGGGGACAGCAAGCAATGAGCAGTTCTTC. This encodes CASTDRGTASNEQFF.

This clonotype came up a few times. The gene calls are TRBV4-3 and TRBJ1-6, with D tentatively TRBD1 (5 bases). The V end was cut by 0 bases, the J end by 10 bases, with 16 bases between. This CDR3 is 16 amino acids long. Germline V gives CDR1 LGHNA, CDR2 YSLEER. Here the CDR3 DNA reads TGCGCCAGCAGCCAAGATAAATCAGGGATTCACTCACCCCTCCACTTT. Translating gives CASSQDKSGIHSPLHF.

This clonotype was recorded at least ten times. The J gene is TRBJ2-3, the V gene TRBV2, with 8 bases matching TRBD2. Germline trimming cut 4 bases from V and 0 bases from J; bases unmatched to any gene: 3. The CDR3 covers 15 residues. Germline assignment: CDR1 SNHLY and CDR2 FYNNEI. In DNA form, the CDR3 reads TGTGCCAGCAGTGTGACTAGCGCAAGCACAGATACGCAGTATTTT. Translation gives CASSVTSASTDTQYF.